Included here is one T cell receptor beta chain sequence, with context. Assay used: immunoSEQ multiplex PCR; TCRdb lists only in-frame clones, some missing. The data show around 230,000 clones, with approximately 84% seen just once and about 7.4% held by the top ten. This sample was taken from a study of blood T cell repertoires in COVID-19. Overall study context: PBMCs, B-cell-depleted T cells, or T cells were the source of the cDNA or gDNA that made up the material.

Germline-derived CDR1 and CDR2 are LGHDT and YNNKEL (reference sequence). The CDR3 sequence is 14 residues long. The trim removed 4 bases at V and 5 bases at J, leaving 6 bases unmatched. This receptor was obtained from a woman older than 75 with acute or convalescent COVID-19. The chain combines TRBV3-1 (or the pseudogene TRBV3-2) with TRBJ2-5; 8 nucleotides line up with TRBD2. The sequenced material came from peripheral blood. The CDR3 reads CASSPGGARETQYF. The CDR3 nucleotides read TGTGCCAGCAGCCCCGGGGGGGCAAGGGAGACCCAGTACTTC.